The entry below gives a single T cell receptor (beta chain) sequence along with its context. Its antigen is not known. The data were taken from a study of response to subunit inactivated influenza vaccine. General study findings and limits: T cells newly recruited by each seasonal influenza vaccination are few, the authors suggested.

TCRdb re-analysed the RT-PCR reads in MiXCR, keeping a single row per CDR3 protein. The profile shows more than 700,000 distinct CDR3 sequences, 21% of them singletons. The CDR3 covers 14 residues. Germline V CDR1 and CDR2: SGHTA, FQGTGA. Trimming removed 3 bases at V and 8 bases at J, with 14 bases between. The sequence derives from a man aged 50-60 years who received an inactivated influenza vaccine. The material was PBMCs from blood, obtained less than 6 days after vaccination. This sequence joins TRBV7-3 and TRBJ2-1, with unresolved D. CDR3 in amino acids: CASSFRILGDEQFF. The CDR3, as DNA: TGTGCCAGCAGCTTTCGGATCCTGGGCGATGAGCAGTTCTTC.